This T cell receptor beta chain is from a study of blood T cell repertoires in COVID-19. The wider study: Spain, Italy and the United States supplied samples that represented acute and convalescent COVID-19. Nucleic acid was either cDNA or gDNA, and it came from T cells, B-cell-depleted T cells, or PBMCs.

Source study methods: Amplification of reference gene primers was used by the study to estimate nucleated cell counts. The assay was immunoSEQ multiplex PCR, and TCRdb's table has in-frame clones only and misses some. The V and J calls and clone size come from that table; D and trimming were worked out from the DNA. The sample includes some 260,000 clones, about 80% of them seen just once. The CDR3 contains 13 residues. CDR1 MDHEN and CDR2 SYDVKM come from the germline V gene. V dropped 3 bases and J dropped 3 bases, with 8 bases sitting between them. V is TRBV28 and J is TRBJ1-1; D is undetermined. This TCR derives from a man older than 75 with acute or convalescent COVID-19. Sequencing was performed on peripheral blood. CDR3: CASSLSEDTEAFF. The CDR3 region has the DNA TGTGCCAGCAGTTTGTCGGAGGACACTGAAGCTTTCTTT.